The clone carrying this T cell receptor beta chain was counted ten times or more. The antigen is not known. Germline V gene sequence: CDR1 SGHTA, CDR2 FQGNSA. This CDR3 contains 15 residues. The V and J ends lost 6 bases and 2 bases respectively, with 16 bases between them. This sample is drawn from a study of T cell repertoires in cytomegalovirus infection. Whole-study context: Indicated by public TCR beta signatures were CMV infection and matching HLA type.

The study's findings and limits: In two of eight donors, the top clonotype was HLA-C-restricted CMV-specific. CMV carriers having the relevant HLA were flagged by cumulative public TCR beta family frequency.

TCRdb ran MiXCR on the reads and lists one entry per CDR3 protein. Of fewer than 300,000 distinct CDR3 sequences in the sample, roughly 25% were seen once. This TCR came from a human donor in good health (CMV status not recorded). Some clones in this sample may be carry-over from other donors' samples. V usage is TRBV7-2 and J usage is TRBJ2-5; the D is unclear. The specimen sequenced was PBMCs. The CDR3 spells CASSSNGGTQETQYF. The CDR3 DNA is TGTGCCAGCAGTTCTAACGGCGGCACGCAAGAGACCCAGTACTTC.